The present TCR beta chain was sequenced within a study of blood T cells in healthy people across ages. Regarding the study as a whole: Roughly linearly, TCR beta diversity per million T cells fell as age increased.

Germline-derived CDR1 and CDR2 are MDHEN and SYDVKM. Trimming took 5 bases from V and 9 from J, leaving 11 bases between them. CDR3 size: 12 residues. Isolated PBMCs totaled at least 6 million in each sample. This clonotype occurred once. Antigen unknown. Primers used in a second PCR of about 6 to 11 cycles were a sample-barcoded 5' primer and a J-beta primer mix. TCRdb independently ran MiXCR on the 5' RACE reads; one entry per CDR3 protein. The table records about 2 million distinct CDR3 sequences, around 48% of them present only once. The sequencing input was blood. The source is a woman between 40 and 55 years old in good health. This sequence joins TRBV28 and TRBJ2-1, with a weak D call TRBD1 (6 bases). CDR3: CASSNRVGEQFF. Written as DNA, the CDR3 is TGTGCCAGCAGTAACAGGGTTGGTGAGCAGTTCTTC.